These 27 T cell receptor beta chains were all obtained from the same sample, sequenced in a study of T-cell memory formation after mild COVID-19. TCRdb used MiXCR to reprocess the 5' RACE reads, holding one entry per CDR3 protein. In the table there are about 350,000 distinct CDR3 sequences, 20% to 25% of which are singletons. The sequenced material came from PBMCs or a T cell subset sorted from them (not recorded which). The receptors derive from a man aged 18 to 29 who had mild COVID-19 (a few samples of this study predate the infection). Cell type and time point are not known.

In its sample, this clonotype was seen a few times. The rearrangement links TRBV3-1 to TRBJ2-1; 10 nucleotides align to TRBD2. Germline values: CDR1 LGHDT, CDR2 YNNKEL (reference sequence). V shed 5 bases and J 12 bases; nucleotides not matched to a gene: 10. This CDR3 is built from 14 residues. The CDR3, as DNA: TGTGCCAGCAGCAAAGGACTAGCGGCCTTAGGGCAGTTCTTC. Translation gives CASSKGLAALGQFF.

The rearrangement joins TRBV2 to TRBJ1-5; 7 bases are a match to TRBD1. Germline CDR1 SNHLY, CDR2 FYNNEI. The CDR3 is made up of 15 amino acids. V was pared by 7 bases and J by 2 bases, with 8 bases of the junction left unmatched. The CDR3 reads CASKNRGSGNQPQHF. CDR3 nucleotides: TGTGCCAGCAAAAACAGGGGTTCGGGCAATCAGCCCCAGCATTTT.

This clonotype was found a few times. V usage is TRBV4-1 and J usage is TRBJ1-1; 7 nucleotides match TRBD1. The CDR3 covers 11 residues. Germline V gene sequence: CDR1 MGHRA, CDR2 YSYEKL. V shed 9 bases and J 7 bases; nucleotides not matched to a gene: 5. The CDR3 protein is CARRDSFEAFF. The CDR3 DNA reads as TGCGCCAGGCGGGACAGCTTTGAAGCTTTCTTT.

The chain is built from TRBV27 and TRBJ2-7; 8 nucleotides line up with TRBD1. CDR1 and CDR2 (germline): MNHEY, SMNVEV (reference sequence). V was clipped by 3 bases and J by 5 bases; unmatched bases: 6. This CDR3 is 14 amino acids long. CDR3 coding DNA: TGTGCCAGCAGTTTCCTGGACAGGGTGAACGAGCAGTACGTC. It encodes CASSFLDRVNEQYV.

This clonotype was counted between two and nine times. The genes are TRBV7-3 and TRBJ1-1; D uncertain. Trimming cost V 6 bases and J 7 bases, with 6 bases left between them. Per germline, CDR1 SGHTA and CDR2 FQGTGA. The CDR3 spans 10 residues. Here the CDR3 DNA reads TGTGCCAGCAGTTGCGGTGAAGCTTTCTTT. This gives the protein CASSCGEAFF.

The chain employs TRBV7-9 and TRBJ1-4; possibly TRBD1 for D (6 bases). The CDR3 extends over 16 amino acids. Trimming cost V 5 bases and J 4 bases, with 17 bases left between them. The germline V gene encodes CDR1 SEHNR and CDR2 FQNEAQ (reference sequence). The CDR3 reads CASSRLPTGLNEKLFF. CDR3 in DNA: TGTGCCAGCAGCCGACTACCGACAGGTCTTAATGAAAAACTGTTTTTT.

The chain joins TRBV6-6 to TRBJ1-5; D is unresolved. This CDR3 contains 14 residues. Germline assignment: CDR1 MNHNY and CDR2 SVGAGI (reference sequence). V was pared by 5 bases and J by 1 base, with 9 bases between. CDR3 protein: CASSAGSSNQPQHF. For the CDR3, the DNA is TGTGCCAGCAGTGCCGGGTCCAGCAATCAGCCCCAGCATTTT.

This clonotype was detected only a few times. The J gene is TRBJ2-7, the V gene TRBV20-1; possible D gene TRBD2, 6 bases. Trimming removed 6 bases from V and 2 bases from J, with 14 bases in between. Germline loops: CDR1 DFQATT, CDR2 SNEGSKA (reference sequence). This CDR3 is 13 amino acids long. CDR3 residues: CSAKPGGTYEQYF. For the CDR3, the DNA is TGCAGTGCCAAGCCTGGCGGGACCTACGAGCAGTACTTC.

The chain recombines TRBV6-5 with TRBJ2-7; D perhaps matches TRBD1 (5 bases). With 6 bases removed from V and 0 bases from J, the gap between germline ends came to 9 bases. Germline CDR1 is MNHEY and CDR2 is SVGAGI. The length of the CDR3 is 13 residues. This chain's CDR3 is CASSIDSSYEQYF. In nucleotides, the CDR3 is TGTGCCAGCAGCATCGACAGCTCCTACGAGCAGTACTTC.

For this clonotype: A read error may explain this, as a much larger clone is one base away. This chain connects TRBV9 to TRBJ2-6; D is possibly TRBD1 (5 bases). Germline loops: CDR1 SGDLS, CDR2 YYNGEE. This CDR3 spans 18 amino acids. CDR3 sequence reads: CASSDPKGEISGANVMTF. The CDR3 DNA is TGTGCCAGCAGCGATCCCAAGGGCGAGATCTCTGGGGCCAACGTCATGACTTTC.

This clonotype was counted only a few times. The genes are TRBV6-6 and TRBJ2-7, with D unclear. The CDR3 length is 11 residues. From germline, CDR1 is MNHNY and CDR2 SVGAGI (reference sequence). V lost 5 bases and J lost 7, with 9 bases in between. The chain's CDR3 is CASSRSQEQYF. In DNA, the CDR3 is TGTGCCAGCAGTAGGTCCCAGGAGCAGTACTTC.

J is TRBJ1-5 and V is TRBV2; D is undetermined. CDR1 and CDR2 from the germline V gene are SNHLY and FYNNEI. The CDR3 length is 14 residues. The V and J ends lost 0 bases and 4 bases respectively, with 7 bases between them. Here the CDR3 DNA reads TGTGCCAGCAGTGAAGCGGGAGCTAATCAGCCCCAGCATTTT. Protein sequence: CASSEAGANQPQHF.

A few counts support this clonotype. In DNA, the CDR3 is TGCGCCAGCAGCTTGGTGGTGGGACCTCCAGAAGAGACCCAGTACTTC. This gives the protein CASSLVVGPPEETQYF. The gene calls are TRBV5-1 and TRBJ2-5; the D gene could be TRBD1 or TRBD2 (5 bases each). Germline assignment: CDR1 SGHRS and CDR2 YFSETQ. The CDR3 totals 16 residues. The V end was cut by 0 bases, the J end by 3 bases, with 15 bases between.

Regarding this clonotype: One base away lies a much larger clone, so this may be a sequencing read error. This rearrangement joins TRBV6-6 to TRBJ2-7; D is possibly TRBD2 (5 bases). The CDR3 sequence is 9 residues long. The V gene's germline CDR1 is MNHNY and CDR2 SVGAGI (reference sequence). In nucleotides, the CDR3 is TGTGACAGCGGCCACGAGCAGTACTTC. The encoded protein is CDSGHEQYF.

This clonotype has ten or more counts. The rearrangement links TRBV7-2 to TRBJ2-5; 7 nucleotides align to TRBD1. With V trimmed by 5 bases and J by 10 bases, 4 bases remained unmatched. Germline lookup yields CDR1 SGHTA and CDR2 FQGNSA. This CDR3 region has 11 residues. In DNA form, the CDR3 reads TGTGCCAGCAGCCCAGGGGGAATCCAGTACTTC. Residues: CASSPGGIQYF.

This clonotype was recorded a few times. The chain joins TRBV5-1 to TRBJ2-5; a possible D gene is TRBD1 (6 bases). Trimming took off 0 bases at V and 3 bases at J, with 15 bases between the two ends. The CDR3 has 16 amino acids. Germline CDR1 is SGHRS and CDR2 is YFSETQ. The CDR3 here is CASSLGSGTTKETQYF. The CDR3 bases are TGCGCCAGCAGCTTGGGCTCAGGGACAACCAAAGAGACCCAGTACTTC.

This clonotype was observed a handful of times. The gene calls are TRBV20-1 and TRBJ2-7; no firm D call. This CDR3 has 12 residues. Deletions cut 0 bases from V and 3 bases from J, with 6 bases between. The germline gives CDR1 DFQATT, CDR2 SNEGSKA (reference sequence). CDR3 sequence: CSARDGVYEQYF. The CDR3, as DNA: TGCAGTGCTAGAGACGGAGTCTACGAGCAGTACTTC.

The chain couples TRBV9 to TRBJ2-1; 14 bases match TRBD2. The germline V gene encodes CDR1 SGDLS and CDR2 YYNGEE. This CDR3 region has 17 residues. Losses at the gene ends were 4 bases for V and 3 bases for J; bases not matched to a gene: 6. CDR3 in DNA: TGTGCCAGCAGCCTCAGACTAGCGGGGGGGATCTACAATGAGCAGTTCTTC. It encodes CASSLRLAGGIYNEQFF.

DNA of the CDR3: TGCGCCAGCAGTGAGTCACCAGCGGGGGGGCCAGATACGCAGTATTTT. Translation: CASSESPAGGPDTQYF. The V call is TRBV10-2, the J call TRBJ2-3; 10 nucleotides align to TRBD2. With V trimmed by 0 bases and J by 4 bases, 4 bases remained unmatched. This CDR3 comprises 16 residues. CDR1 is WSHSY, CDR2 SAAADI, per germline.

The table lists this clonotype with a few counts. V usage is TRBV7-6 and J usage is TRBJ2-3, with a possible D match to TRBD2 (6 bases). Germline V lookup: CDR1 SGHVS, CDR2 FNYEAQ. The V gene lost 6 bases and the J gene lost 4 bases, with 17 bases spanning the gap. The CDR3 runs to 15 residues. CDR3 loop: CASSRKAGYADTQYF. The CDR3 nucleotides are TGTGCCAGCAGTCGCAAGGCGGGGTACGCAGATACGCAGTATTTT.

This clonotype was recorded a few times. The genes are TRBV28 and TRBJ2-3, with 7 bases matching TRBD1. V lost 3 bases to trimming and J lost 2 bases; unmatched junction nucleotides: 8. The CDR3 extends over 16 amino acids. CDR1 MDHEN and CDR2 SYDVKM come from the germline V gene. CDR3 in DNA: TGTGCCAGCAGTTTTGGGCCCGAGGGGGCCACAGATACGCAGTATTTT. Its protein product is CASSFGPEGATDTQYF.

The chain uses TRBV24-1 and TRBJ2-1; D is possibly TRBD2 (7 bases). Trimming cost V 4 bases and J 8 bases, with 14 bases left between them. The CDR3 consists of 14 residues. Germline V CDR1 and CDR2: KGHDR, SFDVKD. CDR3 amino acids: CATSDFRGGDEQFF. CDR3 nucleotides: TGTGCCACCAGTGACTTCCGCGGGGGCGATGAGCAGTTCTTC.

This clonotype has at least ten counts. At one end the junction does not follow the germline gene, possibly because of a read error. V is TRBV7-2 and J is TRBJ1-4; the D gene is possibly TRBD1 (6 bases). The CDR3 totals 13 residues. Germline values: CDR1 SGHTA, CDR2 FQGNSA. CDR3 amino acids: CASSSGHNGKLFF. In DNA form, the CDR3 reads TGTGCCAGCAGCTCGGGACATAATGGAAAACTGTTTTTT. The full variable domain, rest sourced from reference TRBV7-2 and TRBJ1-4, is GAGVSQSPSNKVTEKGKDVELRCDPISGHTALYWYRQSLGQGLEFLIYFQGNSAPDKSGLPSDRFSAERTGGSVSTLTIQRTQQEDSAVYLCASSSGHNGKLFFGSGTQLSVL.

This chain uses TRBV6-2 or TRBV6-3 with TRBJ2-7, with D possibly TRBD1 on 5 matching bases. The ends were cut back, 2 bases at V and 1 base at J, with 9 bases in the middle. The CDR3 covers 14 residues. The germline CDR1 and CDR2 sequences are MNHEY and SVGEGT. CDR3 coding DNA: TGTGCCAGCAGTTACCCTACAGGTTCCTACGAGCAGTACGTC. This sequence encodes CASSYPTGSYEQYV.

This clonotype was found many times. The chain joins TRBV6-6 to TRBJ2-6; D is tentatively TRBD1 or TRBD2 (5 bases each). Deletions cut 0 bases from V and 0 bases from J, with 6 bases between. The CDR3 contains 16 residues. Germline CDR1 and CDR2: MNHNY and SVGAGI (reference sequence). DNA of the CDR3: TGTGCCAGCAGTTACTCGGGGGACTCTGGGGCCAACGTCCTGACTTTC. Protein sequence: CASSYSGDSGANVLTF.

The chain is built from TRBV7-9 and TRBJ2-1; D gene uncertain. V was pared by 5 bases and J by 9 bases, with 8 bases between. This CDR3 contains 11 residues. CDR1 and CDR2 from the germline V gene are SEHNR and FQNEAQ (reference sequence). The CDR3 bases are TGTGCCAGCAGCCCAGTGGGTGAGCAGTTCTTC. Its protein product is CASSPVGEQFF. The variable domain in full, with the rest retrieved from reference TRBV7-9 and TRBJ2-1, is DTGVSQNPRHKITKRGQNVTFRCDPISEHNRLYWYRQTLGQGPEFLTYFQNEAQLEKSRLLSDRFSAERPKGSFSTLEIQRTEQGDSAMYLCASSPVGEQFFGPGTRLTVL.

This clonotype was recorded at least ten times. This rearrangement joins TRBV5-1 to TRBJ1-1; D is undetermined. Per germline, CDR1 SGHRS and CDR2 YFSETQ. This CDR3 comprises 14 residues. The germline V and J ends were trimmed by 1 base and 3 bases, with 10 bases remaining between them. CDR3 coding DNA: TGCGCCAGCAGCTTGTTTTCGGCGGACACTGAAGCTTTCTTT. Amino acids: CASSLFSADTEAFF.